Listed below are T cell receptor beta chains from one sample, sequenced in a study of T cell repertoires in cytomegalovirus infection. TCRdb used MiXCR to reprocess the reads, holding one entry per CDR3 protein. The table lists 250,000 or so distinct CDR3 sequences, around 9% of them singletons, with over 12% in the top ten. Material: PBMCs. The receptors here all came from a human donor in good health (CMV status not recorded). Some clones in this sample may be carry-over from other donors' samples. Each CDR3 is given with its conserved first and last residue. D genes are given only for firm matches. Rows may omit the clone size; those that give it use once, few, many or a size class.

many	-	TRBV11-2	TRBJ1-4	16	TGTGCCAGCAGCTTAGTTGGCGGAACATCTAATGAAAAACTGTTTTTT	CASSLVGGTSNEKLFF
many	-	TRBV7-2	TRBJ2-3	14	TGTGCCAGCAGCTTAGATCCCGGCACAGATACGCAGTATTTT	CASSLDPGTDTQYF
many	TRBD2	TRBV7-2	TRBJ2-7	14	TGTGCCAGCAGCCTTACTAGCGGGATGCACGAGCAGTACTTC	CASSLTSGMHEQYF
-	-	TRBV15	TRBJ2-5	16	TGTGCCACCAGCAGTGGCCCGGGTGCCTTCCAAGAGACCCAGTACTTC	CATSSGPGAFQETQYF
many	-	TRBV7-9	TRBJ2-5	16	TGTGCCAGCAGCTTATCGAGCCGGGGATCAGGGGAGACCCAGTACTTC	CASSLSSRGSGETQYF
-	TRBD1	TRBV30	TRBJ1-1	15	TGTGCCTGGAGTGGACCCGAGACAGGGTACACTGAAGCTTTCTTT	CAWSGPETGYTEAFF
-	-	TRBV13	TRBJ1-5	15	TGTGCCAGCAACTTAGGCGGGGGGGGCAGGCAGCCCCAGCATTTT	CASNLGGGGRQPQHF
many	-	TRBV5-4	TRBJ2-2	16	TGTGCCAGCAGCTTTCCCGGGGGGCTGGACACCGGGGAGCTGTTTTTT	CASSFPGGLDTGELFF
few	TRBD2	TRBV6-2/TRBV6-3	TRBJ2-3	16	TGTGCCAGCAGACCGCTTGGGACTACCAGCGAGGATACGCAGTATTTT	CASRPLGTTSEDTQYF
few	TRBD1	TRBV5-1	TRBJ1-2	13	TGCGCCAGCAGCCCCGACAGGGCCTATGGCTACACCTTC	CASSPDRAYGYTF
many	TRBD1	TRBV7-2	TRBJ2-4	19	TGTGCCAGCAGCTTTGATTCCGGGACAGGGATATTAGCCAAAAACATTCAGTACTTC	CASSFDSGTGILAKNIQYF
many	TRBD1	TRBV24-1	TRBJ2-2	16	TGTGCCACCAGTGACCCAATGACAGGGGACACCGGGGAGCTGTTTTTT	CATSDPMTGDTGELFF
many	-	TRBV7-2	TRBJ1-5	15	TGTGCCAGCAGCCCGGACATGAATAGCAATCAGCCCCAGCATTTT	CASSPDMNSNQPQHF
many	TRBD1	TRBV7-2	TRBJ1-1	15	TGTGCCAGCAGCAACCAAGGACAGGGGCTGACTGAAGCTTTCTTT	CASSNQGQGLTEAFF
few	-	TRBV30	TRBJ1-2	13	TGTGCCTGGAGTGTAGCTAGGGGATATGGCTACACCTTC	CAWSVARGYGYTF
many	TRBD2	TRBV19	TRBJ2-1	15	TGTGCCAGTACCCTAGCGGCGAGCTCCTACAATGAGCAGTTCTTC	CASTLAASSYNEQFF
many	TRBD1	TRBV6-1	TRBJ1-5	16	TGTGCCAGCAGGGGACAGGGAGGTTATAGCAATCAGCCCCAGCATTTT	CASRGQGGYSNQPQHF
few	TRBD2	TRBV6-2/TRBV6-3	TRBJ2-1	15	TGTGCCAGCAGACCTCCTAGCGGGAGCATGCTTGGGCAGTTCTTC	CASRPPSGSMLGQFF
few	TRBD2	TRBV5-6	TRBJ2-7	15	TGTGCCAGCAGCCCCTCCATGCGGGGGGGCTACGAGCAGTACTTC	CASSPSMRGGYEQYF
many	-	TRBV5-5	TRBJ1-5	18	TGTGCCAGCAGCTTGGTCTTGGACGGGTCAAATAGCAATCAGCCCCAGCATTTT	CASSLVLDGSNSNQPQHF
many	-	TRBV7-2	TRBJ2-5	13	TGTGCCAGCAGCTTATTAGGAGGGGAGACCCAGTACTTC	CASSLLGGETQYF
many	-	TRBV28	TRBJ1-6	12	TGTGCCAGCAGGCCAGTAGATTCACCCCTCCACTTT	CASRPVDSPLHF
many	-	TRBV7-2	TRBJ2-3	12	TGTGCCAGCAGCTTCGGGGAATATACGCAGTATTTT	CASSFGEYTQYF
few	-	TRBV28	TRBJ2-5	15	TGTGCCAGCAGCAGTCCTGTCCTGAGCCAAGAGACCCAGTACTTC	CASSSPVLSQETQYF
few	TRBD1	TRBV15	TRBJ1-2	15	TGTGCCACCAGGTTCGGGACAGACCCTCTCTGGGGCTACACCTTC	CATRFGTDPLWGYTF
many	-	TRBV7-8	TRBJ1-5	12	TGTGCCAGCAGCTCCAGGTCCCGGGAACAGCATTTT	CASSSRSREQHF
-	TRBD1	TRBV14	TRBJ2-3	16	TGTGCCAGCAGCCCTAGACAGGGCGTCCGTGCAGATACGCAGTATTTT	CASSPRQGVRADTQYF
-	-	TRBV15	TRBJ2-2	15	TGTGCCACCAGCAGAGCCAGGGCGAACACCGGGGAGCTGTTTTTT	CATSRARANTGELFF
few	-	TRBV3-1	TRBJ2-5	15	TGTGCCAGCAGCCCCGAGGACAGATTCCAAGAGACCCAGTACTTC	CASSPEDRFQETQYF
few	-	TRBV6-2/TRBV6-3	TRBJ1-1	14	TGTGCCAGCAGTTTGAGTGGGAGGGCCGCTGAAGCTTTCTTT	CASSLSGRAAEAFF
-	-	TRBV20-1	TRBJ2-7	16	TGCAGTGCTAGAGAAGTCGGGACTCCCTTCGCCCACGAGCAGTACTTC	CSAREVGTPFAHEQYF
-	-	TRBV20-1	TRBJ2-3	13	TGCAGTGCTAGAGATCTGGTCGCAGATACGCAGTATTTT	CSARDLVADTQYF
many	-	TRBV7-6	TRBJ2-7	16	TGTGCCAGCAGCTCCCTGCTGGGTTCACAAAAGGGGGAGCAGTACTTC	CASSSLLGSQKGEQYF
few	-	TRBV18	TRBJ2-7	16	TGTGCCAGCTCACGGGCTGGCGGGTCCAGCTCCTACGAGCAGTACTTC	CASSRAGGSSSYEQYF
few	-	TRBV20-1	TRBJ2-5	12	TGCAGTGCTAGATTGAGCGGGGAGACCCAGTACTTC	CSARLSGETQYF
-	TRBD1	TRBV6-5	TRBJ1-2	13	TGTGCCAGCAGCAGGACAGGGGGCTATGGCTACACCTTC	CASSRTGGYGYTF
-	-	TRBV6-2/TRBV6-3	TRBJ2-3	15	TGTGCCAGCAGCCCGGGGACTCTCAGCACAGATACGCAGTATTTT	CASSPGTLSTDTQYF
-	-	TRBV18	TRBJ1-3	13	TGTGCCAGCTCACCCGTCGCTGGAAACACCATATATTTT	CASSPVAGNTIYF
many	TRBD1	TRBV6-2/TRBV6-3	TRBJ1-6	15	TGTGCCAGCAGTTACTCGGACAGGAGAAATTCACCCCTCCACTTT	CASSYSDRRNSPLHF
-	-	TRBV2	TRBJ1-5	15	TGTGCCAGCAGGGTTTCGGGAGGGTTGAATCAGCCCCAGCATTTT	CASRVSGGLNQPQHF
many	TRBD2	TRBV7-2	TRBJ2-5	16	TGTGCCAGCAGGTCTCGCGGGAGGGGGTTAGAAGAGACCCAGTACTTC	CASRSRGRGLEETQYF
many	TRBD2	TRBV7-2	TRBJ2-7	15	TGTGCCAGCAGCAAACTAGCGGGGGGGTTATACGAGCAGTACTTC	CASSKLAGGLYEQYF
few	-	TRBV9	TRBJ2-1	12	TGTGCCAGCAGCACGACTAGTAATGAGCAGTTCTTC	CASSTTSNEQFF
many	-	TRBV12-3/TRBV12-4	TRBJ1-3	16	TGTGCCAGCAGTTTGGGGGCACTGAGCTCTGGAAACACCATATATTTT	CASSLGALSSGNTIYF
many	-	TRBV7-2	TRBJ1-4	14	TGTGCCAGCAGCTTTTATGGGTCTAATGAAAAACTGTTTTTT	CASSFYGSNEKLFF
-	TRBD2	TRBV6-5	TRBJ2-1	17	TGTGCCAGCAGACGCGGACTAGCGGGGAAAGAGTACAATGAGCAGTTCTTC	CASRRGLAGKEYNEQFF
many	TRBD1	TRBV7-2	TRBJ1-1	15	TGTGCCAGCAGCTTAGATTCCAGGGGGCAAGGTGAAGCTTTCTTT	CASSLDSRGQGEAFF
-	-	TRBV29-1	TRBJ2-7	14	TGCAGCGTTGAAATTGGGGCCAGTCCCTACGAGCAGTACTTC	CSVEIGASPYEQYF
few	-	TRBV6-5	TRBJ1-6	15	TGTGCCAGCAGTTACTTCACGGGGGCTGGTTCACCCCTCCACTTT	CASSYFTGAGSPLHF
many	-	TRBV12-3/TRBV12-4	TRBJ2-7	15	TGTGCCAGCAGTTTAAATCGGGTGACAGACTACGAGCAGTACTTC	CASSLNRVTDYEQYF
once	-	TRBV27	TRBJ1-1	13	TGTGCCAGCGGAACCACCAGGGCGACTGAAGCTTTCTTT	CASGTTRATEAFF
many	-	TRBV11-2	TRBJ2-7	13	TGTGCCAGCAGCCGAGACAGATCCTACGAGCAGTACTTC	CASSRDRSYEQYF
-	-	TRBV12-3/TRBV12-4	TRBJ2-3	19	TGTGCCAGCAGTTTAAGGCAGAGGAAAGTTGCGGCTCAAGCAGATACGCAGTATTTT	CASSLRQRKVAAQADTQYF